A selection of T cell receptor beta chains follows, all from one sample in a study of T cells after yellow fever vaccination. MiXCR, applied by TCRdb to the 5' RACE reads, yields one record per CDR3 protein. The data contain 300,000 to 350,000 distinct CDR3 sequences, 4% of them singletons. Material: PBMCs, obtained 5 days after the yellow fever booster vaccination. These receptors came from a man younger than 35 who received the YFV17D yellow fever vaccine. CDR3s include the opening cysteine and the closing phenylalanine or tryptophan. A D gene is named only where the DNA matches it firmly. Expanded clones are given a class, and other clones once, few, many or no size at all.

TRBJ1-1 TRBV29-1 . few TGCAGCGTTGAAGACAGGAACACTGAAGCTTTCTTT CSVEDRNTEAFF
TRBJ2-5 TRBV4-2 . many TGTGCCAGCGCCCGTGCAGGGGTAATGGGAGAGACCCAGTACTTC CASARAGVMGETQYF
TRBJ1-5 TRBV5-1 TRBD1 many TGCGCCAGCAGCGCGACAGGGGTTTATAGCAATCAGCCCCAGCATTTT CASSATGVYSNQPQHF
TRBJ2-7 TRBV9 TRBD2 . TGTGCCAGCAGCCCTCCAAGGCGCGGACTAGCGGGAGGGGAGCAGTACTTC CASSPPRRGLAGGEQYF
TRBJ1-2 TRBV7-2 TRBD1 . TGTGCCAGCAGCATAAACGCCGGGACAGGGAATAGGCGCGGCTACACCTTC CASSINAGTGNRRGYTF
TRBJ1-1 TRBV12-3/TRBV12-4 . few TGTGCCAGCAGCTCCGCTACAGATAACACTGAAGCTTTCTTT CASSSATDNTEAFF
TRBJ2-3 TRBV5-1 . few TGCGCCAGCAGCTTGGACCCCGCGGCCGCAGATACGCAGTATTTT CASSLDPAAADTQYF
TRBJ2-3 TRBV28 . . TGTGCCAGCAGCCGCGAAGGGGGGACAGATACGCAGTATTTT CASSREGGTDTQYF
TRBJ1-1 TRBV12-3/TRBV12-4 . few TGTGCCAGCGCATTTCACCCGGGGGACACTGAAGCTTTCTTT CASAFHPGDTEAFF
TRBJ1-6 TRBV2 . few TGTGCCAGCAGTCCTATCTCACCCCTCCACTTT CASSPISPLHF
TRBJ1-3 TRBV5-1 TRBD1 few TGCGCCAGCAGGACAGGGCAGCCTGGAAACACCATATATTTT CASRTGQPGNTIYF
TRBJ2-5 TRBV11-2 . . TGTGCCAGCAGCATGGGACAAGGCGTGGGGCAGTACTTC CASSMGQGVGQYF
TRBJ1-1 TRBV27 . many TGTGCCAGCCTACCGTGGGTGGACACTGAAGCTTTCTTT CASLPWVDTEAFF
TRBJ1-6 TRBV6-6 . few TGTGCCAGCAGTTCAGAGAAGAGCTCCTATAATTCACCCCTCCACTTT CASSSEKSSYNSPLHF
TRBJ1-6 TRBV5-1 . . TGCGCCAGCAGCTTAGCGGGGGCGCCGAATTCACCCCTCCACTTT CASSLAGAPNSPLHF
TRBJ2-1 TRBV5-1 TRBD1 many TGCGCCAGCAGCTTGGTACCGGGACAGGGAGAGTACAATGAGCAGTTCTTC CASSLVPGQGEYNEQFF
TRBJ2-3 TRBV11-2 . . TGTGCCAGCAGCAAGCGTGGGAAAGATACGCAGTATTTT CASSKRGKDTQYF
TRBJ1-1 TRBV18 . . TGTGCCAGCTCACCAGGAATCTTACTGAAGATGAACACTGAAGCTTTCTTT CASSPGILLKMNTEAFF
TRBJ1-1 TRBV10-3 . many TGTGCCATCAACAAGGAGGGACTGGGATCCATTGGGGTCTTGAACACTGAAGCTTTCTTT CAINKEGLGSIGVLNTEAFF
TRBJ1-6 TRBV18 . many TGTGCCAGCTCAACAACAGGGTCGAGCTCCTATAATTCACCCCTCCACTTT CASSTTGSSSYNSPLHF
TRBJ1-5 TRBV9 . many TGTGCCAGCAGCGTAGGCAGTCATCAGCCCCAGCATTTT CASSVGSHQPQHF
TRBJ2-1 TRBV5-1 TRBD1 few TGCGCCAGCAGCTTGTTTCCGACAGGGACATCGTCCAATGAGCAGTTCTTC CASSLFPTGTSSNEQFF
TRBJ1-3 TRBV5-5 TRBD1 many TGTGCCAGCAGCAGATGGGACAGGCGCTCTGGAAACACCATATATTTT CASSRWDRRSGNTIYF
TRBJ2-5 TRBV7-2 TRBD2 few TGTGCCAGCAGCTCAACGGGACTAGCGGGGCTGGAGACCCAGTACTTC CASSSTGLAGLETQYF
TRBJ2-5 TRBV6-1 TRBD2 many TGTGCCAGCAGTGACGTGGGACTAGCCCGGGAGACCCAGTACTTC CASSDVGLARETQYF
TRBJ2-3 TRBV18 . many TGTGCCAGCTCAACCTCTAGTGCCTCTAGCACAGATACGCAGTATTTT CASSTSSASSTDTQYF
TRBJ2-3 TRBV10-3 . . TGTGCCATCTGTGCCGGCGGCGTCACAGATACGCAGTATTTT CAICAGGVTDTQYF
TRBJ1-2 TRBV4-1 TRBD1 few TGCGCCAGCAGCCGAAACAGGGGTAGCTATGGCTACACCTTC CASSRNRGSYGYTF
TRBJ1-4 TRBV18 . few TGTGCCAGCTCACCGTCACAATGGACTAATGAAAAACTGTTTTTT CASSPSQWTNEKLFF
TRBJ2-7 TRBV25-1 . . TGTGCCAGCAGTGAAATGACAACGGGAGGGACAGGGCAGTACTTC CASSEMTTGGTGQYF
TRBJ2-7 TRBV6-6 . few TGTGCCAGCAGCACGGGTTCCCAATACGAGCAGTACTTC CASSTGSQYEQYF
TRBJ2-3 TRBV12-3/TRBV12-4 . . TGTGCCAGCAGTTTAGTCCGGGACCACCAAAATAAAGATACGCAGTATTTT CASSLVRDHQNKDTQYF
TRBJ1-2 TRBV4-1 . few TGCGCCAGCAGCCAATCTGGGACCTATGGCTACACCTTC CASSQSGTYGYTF
TRBJ1-5 TRBV6-5 TRBD1 many TGTGCCACCTGGACAGGGGCCATCGGTCAGCCCCAGCATTTT CATWTGAIGQPQHF
TRBJ1-5 TRBV6-6 . many TGTGCCAGCAGTCTCGGAGGGGTGGGTAATCAGCCCCAGCATTTT CASSLGGVGNQPQHF
TRBJ2-1 TRBV3-1 . few TGTGCCAGCAGCCAAACGCCCACCAATGAGCAGTTCTTC CASSQTPTNEQFF
TRBJ1-6 TRBV11-2 TRBD1 few TGTGCCAGCAGCCCCTACCACAGGGGAGGTCGTAATTCACCCCTCCACTTT CASSPYHRGGRNSPLHF
TRBJ2-2 TRBV12-3/TRBV12-4 . few TGTGCCAGCAGTCCCCGTGGGATAGGGGGCACCGGGGAGCTGTTTTTT CASSPRGIGGTGELFF
TRBJ1-1 TRBV18 . many TGTGCCAGCTCACCGGGACTGACGAGCACTGAAGCTTTCTTT CASSPGLTSTEAFF